This TCR beta chain was retrieved from a study of blood T cell repertoires in COVID-19. Looking at the study overall: COVID-19 samples collected from the United States, Italy and Spain covered acute and convalescent phases.

Original handling: Amplifying reference gene primers gave estimates of nucleated cell counts. Measured with immunoSEQ multiplex PCR; TCRdb has only the in-frame clones, and not every one. The V and J calls and clone size come from that table; D and trimming were worked out from the DNA. The data hold fewer than 300,000 clones, with 80% to 95% observed a single time. CDR3 length: 15 amino acids. Germline-derived CDR1 and CDR2 are MNHNS and SASEGT. Trimming stripped 1 base from V and 11 bases from J, with 21 bases between. A Seattle source enrolled patients during active infection and followed them longitudinally.

This chain joins TRBV6-1 and TRBJ2-7, with D perhaps TRBD2 (5 bases). The receptor's source is a woman in her thirties with COVID-19, enrolled during active disease. Sample: peripheral blood. Here the CDR3 reads CASSEGERVRVREYF. In DNA form, the CDR3 reads TGTGCCAGCAGTGAAGGCGAGAGGGTTCGGGTGAGGGAGTACTTC.